This entry describes one T cell receptor beta chain. The data stem from a study of blood T cells in healthy people across ages. Primed by a sample-barcoded 5' primer and a J-beta primer mix, a second PCR proceeded for 7 to 11 cycles. TCRdb re-called the 5' RACE reads through MiXCR, storing one row per CDR3 protein. The sample has about 1,800,000 distinct CDR3 sequences; 28% are singletons. The germline gives CDR1 SNHLY, CDR2 FYNNEI. Trimming pared 6 bases from V and 4 bases from J, leaving 12 bases between. The CDR3 covers 13 residues. The sequence came from a woman aged 25 to 39 in good health. V is TRBV2 and J is TRBJ2-5, with D possibly being TRBD1 (6 bases). Sequenced: blood. The CDR3 sequence: CASSTGLLETQYF. CDR3 DNA sequence: TGTGCCAGCAGCACAGGGCTGTTAGAGACCCAGTACTTC.